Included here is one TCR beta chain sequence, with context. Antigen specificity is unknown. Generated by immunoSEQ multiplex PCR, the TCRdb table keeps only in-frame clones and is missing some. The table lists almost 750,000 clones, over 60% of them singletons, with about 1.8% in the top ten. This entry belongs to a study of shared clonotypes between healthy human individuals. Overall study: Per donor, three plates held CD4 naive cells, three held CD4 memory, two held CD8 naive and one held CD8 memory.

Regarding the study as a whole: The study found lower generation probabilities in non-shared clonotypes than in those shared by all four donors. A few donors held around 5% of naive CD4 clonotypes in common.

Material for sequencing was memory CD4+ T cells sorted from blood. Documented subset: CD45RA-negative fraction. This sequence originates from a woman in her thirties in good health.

CDR3 protein: CASSPSTGGGSGANVLTF. CDR3 nucleotides: TGTGCCAGCAGCCCCTCGACAGGGGGAGGCTCTGGGGCCAACGTCCTGACTTTC. The V call is TRBV7-9, the J call TRBJ2-6, with 9 bases lining up with TRBD1. The CDR3 is 18 amino acids. From germline, CDR1 is SEHNR and CDR2 FQNEAQ (reference sequence). The ends lost 5 bases at V and 0 bases at J; junction bases unmatched: 8.